The present TCR beta chain was sequenced within a study of tumor-infiltrating lymphocytes in primary liver carcinoma. This clonotype turned up a few times. A junction end diverges from the germline sequence, so it may reflect a read error. The template, approximately 500 ng total RNA, yielded TCR beta cDNA made with a constant-region primer. Investigators got TCR beta libraries out of three nested multiplex PCR rounds, done with slightly modified ARM-PCR. A C-beta reverse primer and TRBV1-TRBV30 forward primers served in each of the first two PCR rounds, at ten to eleven cycles apiece. Each CDR3 protein gets one entry after TCRdb re-called the multiplex PCR reads with MiXCR. The data contain roughly 49,000 distinct CDR3 sequences, around 77% of them singletons. This CDR3 is 14 amino acids long. Germline loops: CDR1 SGHAT, CDR2 FQNNGV. Investigators took RNA and DNA out together from roughly 20-30 mg of unsorted bulk tissue.

This chain links TRBV11-2 with TRBJ2-7, with D hard to call. Sequenced input: liver tumor tissue from sampling region 5. Subset meaning: tumor region T5, tumor centre. The clonotype was recovered from a man in his forties with primary liver carcinoma and hepatitis B virus infection. The CDR3 DNA follows: TGTGCCAGCAGCTCTATTAGGAACTCCTATGAGCAGTACTTC. This gives the protein CASSSIRNSYEQYF.